Below are 6 T cell receptor beta chains sequenced from a single sample in a study of blood T cell repertoires in COVID-19. Sequencing was performed with immunoSEQ multiplex PCR; in TCRdb, only in-frame clones are kept and a portion is missing. Counted here are under 250,000 clones, around 90% occurring once; the ten biggest clones make up over 3.5%. The sample taken for sequencing was PBMCs or T cells enriched from blood (not recorded which). The receptors were sampled from a woman aged 25 to 39 who had been exposed to COVID-19.

This clone was observed once. V and J are TRBV4-2 and TRBJ1-1; 7 bases align to TRBD1. J gave up 2 bases and V 2 bases, and 5 bases lay outside the gene matches. Germline CDR1 reads LGHNA; CDR2 reads YNFKEQ. This CDR3 is built from 15 residues. The DNA of the CDR3 is TGTGCCAGCAGCCAATTACAGGGGAGAAACACTGAAGCTTTCTTT. It specifies CASSQLQGRNTEAFF.

The chain is built from TRBV4-1 and TRBJ1-5; possibly TRBD1 for D (5 bases). The CDR3 contains 15 residues. Germline loops: CDR1 MGHRA, CDR2 YSYEKL. The V end was cut by 0 bases, the J end by 9 bases, with 15 bases between. As DNA, the CDR3 is TGCGCCAGCAGCCAAGATCAGGTGGGGGGTAGGCCCCAGCATTTT. Protein sequence: CASSQDQVGGRPQHF.

The rearrangement joins TRBV4-1 to TRBJ2-5; perhaps TRBD2 as D (6 bases). Germline CDR1 MGHRA, CDR2 YSYEKL. The V and J ends lost 1 base and 2 bases respectively, with 11 bases between them. CDR3 size: 15 residues. CDR3 coding DNA: TGCGCCAGCAGCCAAGTGGTTGGAGGGCAAGAGACCCAGTACTTC. Its protein product is CASSQVVGGQETQYF.

This sequence joins TRBV15 and TRBJ2-7; the D gene is possibly TRBD1 (6 bases). V lost 1 base and J lost 3, with 13 bases in between. The germline gives CDR1 LNHNV, CDR2 YYDKDF (reference sequence). This CDR3 is built from 15 residues. The CDR3 protein is CATSRAAGDFYEQYF. The CDR3 nucleotides are TGTGCCACCAGCAGAGCTGCAGGGGATTTCTACGAGCAGTACTTC.

The chain joins TRBV27 to TRBJ1-5, with D perhaps matching TRBD1 (5 bases). The CDR3 covers 15 residues. V lost 3 bases and J lost 0, with 9 bases in between. Germline CDR1 MNHEY, CDR2 SMNVEV (reference sequence). This CDR3 reads CASSFLGVSNQPQHF. The DNA for the CDR3 is TGTGCCAGCAGTTTCTTAGGGGTTAGCAATCAGCCCCAGCATTTT.

This clone was seen a single time. V and J are TRBV28 and TRBJ1-1; 10 bases map to TRBD1. After removal of 5 bases from V and 6 bases from J, the junction contained 9 bases not matched to a gene. The germline V gene has CDR1 MDHEN and CDR2 SYDVKM. This CDR3 region has 15 residues. The CDR3 reads CASSQTGGKVAEAFF. The DNA of the CDR3 is TGTGCCAGCAGTCAGACAGGGGGCAAGGTCGCTGAAGCTTTCTTT.